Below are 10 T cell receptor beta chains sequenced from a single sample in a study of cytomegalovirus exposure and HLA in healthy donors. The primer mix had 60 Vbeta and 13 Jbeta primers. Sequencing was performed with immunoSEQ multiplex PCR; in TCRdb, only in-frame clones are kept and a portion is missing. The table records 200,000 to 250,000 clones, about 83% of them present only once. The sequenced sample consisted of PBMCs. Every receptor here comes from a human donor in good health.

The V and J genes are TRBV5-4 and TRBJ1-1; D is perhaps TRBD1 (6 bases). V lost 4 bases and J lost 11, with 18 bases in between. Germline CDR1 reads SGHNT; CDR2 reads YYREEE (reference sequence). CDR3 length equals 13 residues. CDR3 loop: CASSIPPGVSAFF. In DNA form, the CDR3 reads TGTGCCAGCAGCATCCCTCCAGGGGTGTCGGCTTTCTTT.

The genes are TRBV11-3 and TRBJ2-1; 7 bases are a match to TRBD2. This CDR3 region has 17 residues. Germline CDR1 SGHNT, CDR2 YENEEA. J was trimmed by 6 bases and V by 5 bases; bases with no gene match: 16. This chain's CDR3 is CASSPGRGLKESNEQFF. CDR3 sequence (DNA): TGTGCCAGCAGCCCCGGTCGGGGACTAAAAGAAAGCAATGAGCAGTTCTTC.

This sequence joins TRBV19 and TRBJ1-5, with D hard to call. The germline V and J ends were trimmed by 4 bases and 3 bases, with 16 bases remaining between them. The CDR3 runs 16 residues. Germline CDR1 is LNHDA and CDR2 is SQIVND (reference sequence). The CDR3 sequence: CASSKFPGNDNQPQHF. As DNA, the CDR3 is TGTGCCAGTAGTAAGTTTCCGGGTAATGACAATCAGCCCCAGCATTTT.

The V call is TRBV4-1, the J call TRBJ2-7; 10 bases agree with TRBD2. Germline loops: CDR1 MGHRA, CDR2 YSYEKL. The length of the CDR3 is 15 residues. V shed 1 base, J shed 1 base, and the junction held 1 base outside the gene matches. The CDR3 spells CASSQVGLASYEQYF. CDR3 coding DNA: TGCGCCAGCAGCCAAGTGGGACTAGCGTCCTACGAGCAGTACTTC.

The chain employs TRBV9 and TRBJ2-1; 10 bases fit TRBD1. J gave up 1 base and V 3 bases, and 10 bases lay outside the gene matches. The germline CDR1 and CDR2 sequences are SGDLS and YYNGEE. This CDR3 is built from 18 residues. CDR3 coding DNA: TGTGCCAGCAGCGGACAGGGGGCGAGGCTAGTGTCCTACAATGAGCAGTTCTTC. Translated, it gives CASSGQGARLVSYNEQFF.

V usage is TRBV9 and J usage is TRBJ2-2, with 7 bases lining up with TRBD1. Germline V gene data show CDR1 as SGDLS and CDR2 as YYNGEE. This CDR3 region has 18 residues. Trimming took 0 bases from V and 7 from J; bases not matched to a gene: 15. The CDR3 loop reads CASSVGGTATLFSGELFF. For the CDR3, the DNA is TGTGCCAGCAGCGTAGGGGGGACAGCGACCCTTTTTAGCGGGGAGCTGTTTTTT.

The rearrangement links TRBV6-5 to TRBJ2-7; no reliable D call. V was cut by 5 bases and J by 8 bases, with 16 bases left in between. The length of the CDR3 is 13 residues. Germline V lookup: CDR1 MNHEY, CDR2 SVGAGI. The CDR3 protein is CASSPTLAFQQYF. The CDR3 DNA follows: TGTGCCAGCAGTCCTACCCTCGCGTTTCAGCAGTACTTC.

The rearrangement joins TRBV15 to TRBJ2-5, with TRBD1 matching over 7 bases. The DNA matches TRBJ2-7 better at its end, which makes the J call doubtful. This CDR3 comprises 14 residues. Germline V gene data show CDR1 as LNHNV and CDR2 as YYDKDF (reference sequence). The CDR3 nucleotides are TGTGCCACCAGCGGATGGGACAGTCCCTACGAGCAGTACTTC. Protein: CATSGWDSPYEQYF.

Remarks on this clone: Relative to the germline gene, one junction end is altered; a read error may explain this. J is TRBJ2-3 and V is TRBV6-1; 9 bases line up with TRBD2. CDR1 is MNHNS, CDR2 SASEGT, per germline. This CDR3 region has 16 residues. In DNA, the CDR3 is TGTGCCAGCAGTAAAGCGGGAGGCGCGGGCACAGATACGCAGTATTTT. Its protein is CASSKAGGAGTDTQYF.

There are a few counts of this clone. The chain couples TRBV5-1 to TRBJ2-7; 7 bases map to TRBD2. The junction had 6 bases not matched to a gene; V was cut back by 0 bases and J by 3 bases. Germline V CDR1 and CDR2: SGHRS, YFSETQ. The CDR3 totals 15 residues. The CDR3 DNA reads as TGCGCCAGCAGCTTGGGGGCGGGAGTGAACTACGAGCAGTACTTC. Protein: CASSLGAGVNYEQYF.